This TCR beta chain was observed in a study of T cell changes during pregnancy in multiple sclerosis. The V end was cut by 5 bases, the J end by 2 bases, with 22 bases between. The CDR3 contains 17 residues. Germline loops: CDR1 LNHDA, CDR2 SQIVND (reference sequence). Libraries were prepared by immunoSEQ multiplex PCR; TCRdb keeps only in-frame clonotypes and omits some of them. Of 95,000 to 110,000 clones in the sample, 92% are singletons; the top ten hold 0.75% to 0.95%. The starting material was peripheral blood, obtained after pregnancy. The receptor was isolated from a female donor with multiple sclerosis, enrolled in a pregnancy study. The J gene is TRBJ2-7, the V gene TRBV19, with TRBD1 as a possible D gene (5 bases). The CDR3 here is CASSSRTSLTFAYEQYF. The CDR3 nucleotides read TGTGCCAGTAGTTCCCGGACAAGCCTTACGTTTGCCTACGAGCAGTACTTC.